Below are 20 T cell receptor beta chains sequenced from a single sample in a study of cytomegalovirus exposure and HLA in healthy donors. The PCR had 60 Vbeta and 13 Jbeta primers. Assay used: immunoSEQ multiplex PCR; TCRdb lists only in-frame clones, some missing. Of about 180,000 clones in the sample, 75% to 85% were seen once. The sample was PBMCs. Source of these receptors: a woman aged 55 to 70 in good health and CMV-seropositive.

The CDR3 nucleotides are TGTGCCAGCAGTTACTCGGCCAGATACACCTACGAGCAGTACTTC. The encoded protein is CASSYSARYTYEQYF. V usage is TRBV6-5 and J usage is TRBJ2-7; D is undetermined. The CDR3 consists of 15 residues. Trimming left V 0 bases short and J 2 bases short, with 11 bases between. CDR1 MNHEY and CDR2 SVGAGI come from the germline V gene.

This chain connects TRBV11-2 to TRBJ2-7; 10 bases match TRBD2. The length of the CDR3 is 16 residues. Per the germline V gene, CDR1 is SGHAT and CDR2 is FQNNGV. Unmatched junction bases numbered 9, after V lost 5 bases and J lost 2 bases. CDR3 sequence: CASSPRSGGWTYEQYF. CDR3 sequence (DNA): TGTGCCAGCAGCCCCCGTAGCGGGGGGTGGACCTACGAGCAGTACTTC.

This chain joins TRBV4-2 and TRBJ1-5; the D is unclear. This CDR3 comprises 15 residues. Trimming pared 0 bases from V and 4 bases from J, leaving 10 bases between. Germline V gene lookup returns CDR1 LGHNA and CDR2 YNFKEQ. DNA of the CDR3: TGTGCCAGCAGCCAAGACTTTGGCAGTAATCAGCCCCAGCATTTT. It is translated as CASSQDFGSNQPQHF.

In its sample, this clone was seen a few times. This chain joins TRBV5-6 and TRBJ2-3; 9 bases fit TRBD1. CDR1 and CDR2 (germline): SGHDT, YYEEEE. V was clipped by 7 bases and J by 2 bases; unmatched bases: 8. This CDR3 has 15 residues. CDR3 sequence reads: CASFRTGGPTDTQYF. CDR3 DNA: TGTGCCAGCTTTCGTACAGGGGGCCCCACAGATACGCAGTATTTT. Full variable domain (missing parts from reference TRBV5-6 and TRBJ2-3): DAGVTQSPTHLIKTRGQQVTLRCSPKSGHDTVSWYQQALGQGPQFIFQYYEEEERQRGNFPDRFSGHQFPNYSSELNVNALLLGDSALYLCASFRTGGPTDTQYFGPGTRLTVL.

V and J are TRBV7-9 and TRBJ2-6; weak D call: TRBD1 (6 bases). The CDR3 spans 15 residues. V dropped 3 bases and J dropped 2 bases, with 8 bases sitting between them. Germline V CDR1 and CDR2: SEHNR, FQNEAQ (reference sequence). For the CDR3, the DNA is TGTGCCAGCAGCTTTTCAGGGGCTGGGGCCAACGTCCTGACTTTC. Protein product: CASSFSGAGANVLTF.

This chain links TRBV5-1 with TRBJ2-3, with TRBD2 matching over 13 bases. Germline CDR1 is SGHRS and CDR2 is YFSETQ. The CDR3 is 15 amino acids. Losses at the gene ends were 7 bases for V and 2 bases for J; bases not matched to a gene: 4. CDR3 residues: CASPGLAGTTDTQYF. DNA of the CDR3: TGCGCCAGCCCGGGACTAGCGGGGACCACAGATACGCAGTATTTT.

This clone was found a few times. This sequence joins TRBV2 and TRBJ1-1, with D perhaps matching TRBD1 (5 bases). Germline V lookup: CDR1 SNHLY, CDR2 FYNNEI. The CDR3 is 17 residues long. The ends were cut back, 3 bases at V and 3 bases at J, with 20 bases in the middle. The CDR3 nucleotides read TGTGCCAGCAGTGATTGGGACTCTCGCCTTGGCGACACTGAAGCTTTCTTT. Translation: CASSDWDSRLGDTEAFF.

V usage is TRBV7-2 and J usage is TRBJ1-5, with D perhaps matching TRBD1 (6 bases). Trimming took 7 bases from V and 6 from J, leaving 13 bases between them. The V gene's germline CDR1 is SGHTA and CDR2 FQGNSA. This CDR3 is 13 amino acids long. The CDR3 nucleotides are TGTGCCAGCACCACAGGGTCGGGTCAGCCCCAGCATTTT. It yields the protein CASTTGSGQPQHF.

The V call is TRBV4-3, the J call TRBJ2-2; tentatively, D is TRBD2 (7 bases). The germline CDR1 and CDR2 sequences are LGHNA and YSLEER. Deletions cut 0 bases from V and 6 bases from J, with 17 bases between. The CDR3 contains 17 residues. The CDR3 bases are TGCGCCAGCAGCCAAGATACTTTCGGGGGGCAGGCCGGGGAGCTGTTTTTT. This codes for CASSQDTFGGQAGELFF.

The chain combines TRBV5-4 with TRBJ1-4; TRBD1 might be the D (6 bases). The CDR3 contains 16 residues. Germline V gene lookup returns CDR1 SGHNT and CDR2 YYREEE (reference sequence). Deletions cut 4 bases from V and 3 bases from J, with 16 bases between. This CDR3 reads CASSLGGGPANEKLFF. Written as DNA, the CDR3 is TGTGCCAGCAGCCTTGGGGGGGGCCCAGCTAATGAAAAACTGTTTTTT.

This clone occurred a few times. The rearrangement joins TRBV18 to TRBJ2-5; tentative D call: TRBD1 (6 bases). The CDR3 contains 15 residues. Trimming removed 4 bases at V and 2 bases at J, with 14 bases between. Germline loops: CDR1 KGHSH, CDR2 LQKENI. The CDR3 region has the DNA TGTGCCAGCTCACAACTCCAGACAGGACAAGAGACCCAGTACTTC. Translating gives CASSQLQTGQETQYF.

The chain's CDR3 is CASSAGGDVYGETQYF. DNA for the CDR3: TGTGCCAGCAGCGCTGGGGGGGACGTTTACGGGGAGACCCAGTACTTC. The chain links TRBV9 to TRBJ2-5, with 7 bases aligning to TRBD2. J lost 5 bases, V lost 3 bases, and 13 bases had no gene match. Looked up from germline, CDR1 is SGDLS and CDR2 is YYNGEE. The CDR3 is made up of 16 amino acids.

Concerning this clone itself: One end of the junction fails to match germline, which may point to a read error. The rearrangement uses TRBV2 and TRBJ2-6; D perhaps matches TRBD1 (5 bases). CDR3 length: 13 amino acids. Germline values: CDR1 SNHLY, CDR2 FYNNEI. The CDR3 region has the DNA TGTGCCAGCAGACCTTCTGGGGCCAACGGCCTGACTTTC. Residues: CASRPSGANGLTF.

The chain has TRBV5-4 and TRBJ2-1; weak D call: TRBD1 (6 bases). Germline assignment: CDR1 SGHNT and CDR2 YYREEE (reference sequence). V was cut by 0 bases and J by 0 bases, with 10 bases left in between. The CDR3 covers 16 residues. CDR3 region: CASSLEGHRSYNEQFF. CDR3 sequence (DNA): TGTGCCAGCAGCTTGGAGGGACACCGCTCCTACAATGAGCAGTTCTTC.

The chain links TRBV5-1 to TRBJ2-3, with D hard to call. The germline V gene has CDR1 SGHRS and CDR2 YFSETQ. CDR3 length equals 14 residues. V gave up 0 bases and J gave up 4 bases, with 9 bases separating them. This CDR3 reads CASSLVAAPDTQYF. CDR3 sequence (DNA): TGCGCCAGCAGCTTGGTGGCGGCCCCAGATACGCAGTATTTT.

About this clone: The junction departs from germline at one end; a sequencing error may be responsible. DNA of the CDR3: TGCGCCAGCAGCTTAGGGGCATCTGGGGCCAACGGCCTGACTTTC. Amino acid sequence: CASSLGASGANGLTF. This chain links TRBV5-1 with TRBJ2-6; D is perhaps TRBD1 (5 bases). The CDR3 spans 15 residues. Germline V CDR1 and CDR2: SGHRS, YFSETQ.

The gene calls are TRBV7-9 and TRBJ2-1; TRBD2 might be the D (6 bases). The CDR3 spans 18 residues. V shed 2 bases and J shed 0 bases, with 17 bases lying between them. CDR1 is SEHNR and CDR2 is FQNEAQ in the germline V gene (reference sequence). CDR3 sequence: CASSLSPLATSSYNEQFF. CDR3 nucleotide sequence: TGTGCCAGCAGCTTATCTCCCCTAGCGACGAGCTCCTACAATGAGCAGTTCTTC.

The chain uses TRBV11-3 and TRBJ2-2; D is possibly TRBD2 (6 bases). V was trimmed by 4 bases and J by 4 bases, leaving 10 bases between them. CDR3 size: 14 residues. Germline V lookup: CDR1 SGHNT, CDR2 YENEEA. Here the CDR3 reads CASSSRGGTGELFF. The CDR3 coding sequence is TGTGCCAGCAGCTCGCGGGGTGGCACCGGGGAGCTGTTTTTT.

The chain uses TRBV7-9 and TRBJ2-5; 8 bases align to TRBD1. Germline values: CDR1 SEHNR, CDR2 FQNEAQ (reference sequence). The length of the CDR3 is 16 residues. After removal of 1 base from V and 5 bases from J, the junction contained 9 bases not matched to a gene. The CDR3 DNA follows: TGTGCCAGCAGCTTAGTACCCGGACAGGGTTCCGAGACCCAGTACTTC. It codes for CASSLVPGQGSETQYF.

CDR3 coding DNA: TGCGCCAGCAGCTTGGCCGGGCAGGGGGGAAGGAATGAGCAGTTCTTC. Its protein product is CASSLAGQGGRNEQFF. The V call is TRBV5-1, the J call TRBJ2-1; D might be TRBD1 (7 bases). The CDR3 extends over 16 amino acids. V lost 0 bases and J 7 bases, leaving 17 bases between the germline ends. Germline CDR1 and CDR2: SGHRS and YFSETQ.